Each of the 18 T cell receptor beta chains below was sequenced from the same sample in a study of CD8+ T cells in alopecia areata. Stated treatment: oral pan-JAK inhibitor, 5-10 mg twice daily. RNA extraction was followed by reverse transcription into cDNA, which acted as the sequencing template. Profiled with immunoSEQ multiplex PCR; TCRdb holds only in-frame clones, not every one. The sample has around 86,000 clones; about 70% are singletons. The material sequenced was CD8+ T cells sorted from blood, taken at approximately week 44, from a patient treated with tofacitinib. The receptors were gathered from a human donor with alopecia areata.

The rearrangement joins TRBV9 to TRBJ2-7; TRBD1 agrees at 8 bases. The CDR3 is made up of 14 amino acids. V trimming: 0 bases; J trimming: 4 bases; junction bases outside the gene matches: 3. From germline, CDR1 is SGDLS and CDR2 YYNGEE. CDR3 sequence (DNA): TGTGCCAGCAGCGTAGACCAGGGGGCTTACGAGCAGTACTTC. Translating it yields CASSVDQGAYEQYF.

The V gene is TRBV19, the J gene TRBJ2-7; 8 positions match TRBD1. Germline values: CDR1 LNHDA, CDR2 SQIVND (reference sequence). Trimming cost V 7 bases and J 6 bases; bases outside gene matches: 8. This CDR3 has 13 residues. The CDR3 sequence: CASKKQGAAEQYF. CDR3 in DNA: TGTGCCAGTAAAAAGCAGGGGGCAGCCGAGCAGTACTTC.

In DNA form, the CDR3 reads TGTGCCAGCAGCCAAACGACCTCTAATGGCTACACCTTC. Translated: CASSQTTSNGYTF. This chain joins TRBV11-2 and TRBJ1-2; the D is unclear. Germline V gene lookup returns CDR1 SGHAT and CDR2 FQNNGV. CDR3 length equals 13 residues. V lost 5 bases to trimming and J lost 6 bases, with 13 bases between them.

The V gene is TRBV9, the J gene TRBJ2-3; no firm D call. Trimming left V 1 base short and J 0 bases short, with 0 bases between. The CDR3 loop spans 12 amino acids. Germline V lookup: CDR1 SGDLS, CDR2 YYNGEE. CDR3 DNA sequence: TGTGCCAGCAGCGTAAGCACAGATACGCAGTATTTT. Translating it yields CASSVSTDTQYF. Using reference TRBV9 and TRBJ2-3 for the parts outside the CDR3, the full variable domain is DSGVTQTPKHLITATGQRVTLRCSPRSGDLSVYWYQQSLDQGLQFLIQYYNGEERAKGNILERFSAQQFPDLHSELNLSSLELGDSALYFCASSVSTDTQYFGPGTRLTVL.

The sample holds one count of this clone. The J gene is TRBJ2-3, the V gene TRBV30; 8 bases are a match to TRBD2. Germline V gives CDR1 GTSNPN, CDR2 SVGIG (reference sequence). V shed 3 bases, J shed 2 bases, and the junction held 4 bases outside the gene matches. This CDR3 region has 14 residues. CDR3 coding DNA: TGTGCCTGGAGCGGCGGGGGGTTCACAGATACGCAGTATTTT. This codes for CAWSGGGFTDTQYF.

The rearrangement uses TRBV10-2 and TRBJ2-6; TRBD1 is a possible D gene (6 bases). V lost 6 bases to trimming and J lost 2 bases, with 14 bases between them. This CDR3 region has 16 residues. Germline V gives CDR1 WSHSY, CDR2 SAAADI. The CDR3: CASRGAHEAGANVLTF. The CDR3 DNA sequence: TGCGCCAGCAGGGGGGCACATGAGGCTGGGGCCAACGTCCTGACTTTC.

The chain links TRBV6-5 to TRBJ1-2; 9 bases are a match to TRBD1. With 0 bases clipped from V and 3 bases from J, the junction kept 5 bases outside the gene matches. This CDR3 is built from 16 residues. Germline V gene data show CDR1 as MNHEY and CDR2 as SVGAGI. The CDR3, as DNA: TGTGCCAGCAGTTACTCGGCCGGGACAGGGTACTATGGCTACACCTTC. Translated, it gives CASSYSAGTGYYGYTF.

The rearrangement joins TRBV7-9 to TRBJ1-5; D perhaps matches TRBD1 (5 bases). Per germline, CDR1 SEHNR and CDR2 FQNEAQ (reference sequence). V shed 3 bases and J shed 4 bases, with 13 bases lying between them. This CDR3 region has 15 residues. The CDR3 DNA reads as TGTGCCAGCAGCTTCGGGGGTTCCGATAATCAGCCCCAGCATTTT. This encodes CASSFGGSDNQPQHF.

This rearrangement joins TRBV15 to TRBJ2-1; D perhaps matches TRBD1 (7 bases). Germline lookup yields CDR1 LNHNV and CDR2 YYDKDF (reference sequence). The CDR3 runs to 15 residues. The ends were cut back, 5 bases at V and 1 base at J, with 12 bases in the middle. Written as DNA, the CDR3 is TGTGCCACCAGCGCGGGACAGATTTCCTACAATGAGCAGTTCTTC. It encodes CATSAGQISYNEQFF.

Only one count was recorded for this clone. V usage is TRBV21-1 and J usage is TRBJ2-1; the DNA was not compared with TRBD1, the D call given in the table. TRBV21-1 is marked as a pseudogene. The CDR3 totals 15 residues. CDR3 coding DNA: TGTGCCAGCAGCAACTGGCCAGTAACCTACAATGAGCAGTTCTTC. Amino acid sequence: CASSNWPVTYNEQFF.

In its sample, this clone was seen a few times. The chain uses TRBV2 and TRBJ2-3, with D possibly TRBD2 on 5 matching bases. The CDR3 consists of 12 residues. Germline V gives CDR1 SNHLY, CDR2 FYNNEI. Trimming removed 6 bases from V and 14 bases from J, with 18 bases in between. The CDR3 reads CASRPDTLAMYF. The CDR3 DNA sequence: TGTGCCAGCAGGCCTGACACCCTAGCAATGTATTTT.

This chain uses TRBV6-5 with TRBJ2-1; D is perhaps TRBD1 (7 bases). This CDR3 comprises 14 residues. Germline CDR1 and CDR2: MNHEY and SVGAGI. The V gene lost 7 bases and the J gene lost 9 bases, with 19 bases spanning the gap. The CDR3 DNA reads as TGTGCCAGCAAGGGGGCCGGGACTGCCGCTGAGCAGTTCTTC. Protein: CASKGAGTAAEQFF.

This rearrangement joins TRBV4-3 to TRBJ2-1; TRBD2 matches 8 bases. Germline values: CDR1 LGHNA, CDR2 YSLEER. The CDR3 is made up of 17 amino acids. V lost 4 bases and J lost 3; bases outside the gene matches: 11. The CDR3 DNA reads TGCGCCAGCAGCCGACAACTAGCGGCGATGAACTACAATGAGCAGTTCTTC. It encodes CASSRQLAAMNYNEQFF.

This clone turned up a few times. The rearrangement uses TRBV29-1 and TRBJ2-5; 7 bases agree with TRBD2. CDR1 and CDR2 (germline): SQVTM, ANQGSEA. The CDR3 is 14 residues long. Germline trimming cut 4 bases from V and 2 bases from J; bases unmatched to any gene: 7. CDR3 nucleotides: TGCAGCGTTGTTTGGCGGGGGAGACAAGAGACCCAGTACTTC. Translation: CSVVWRGRQETQYF.

A few counts support this clone. V gene TRBV13 combines with J gene TRBJ2-7; D is undetermined. CDR1 and CDR2 (germline): PRHDT, FYEKMQ (reference sequence). Trimming pared 3 bases from V and 3 bases from J, leaving 15 bases between. The CDR3 is 15 residues long. The CDR3 DNA sequence: TGTGCCAGCAGCTTTAGGGCATCTGTGGGCTACGAGCAGTACTTC. Amino acid sequence: CASSFRASVGYEQYF. Variable domain in full (rest from reference TRBV13 and TRBJ2-7): AAGVIQSPRHLIKEKRETATLKCYPIPRHDTVYWYQQGPGQDPQFLISFYEKMQSDKGSIPDRFSAQQFSDYHSELNMSSLELGDSALYFCASSFRASVGYEQYFGPGTRLTVT.

The rearrangement uses TRBV11-2 and TRBJ2-5, with D perhaps matching TRBD1 or TRBD2 (5 bases each). Germline V gene lookup returns CDR1 SGHAT and CDR2 FQNNGV. Trimming removed 3 bases at V and 1 base at J, with 9 bases between. The CDR3 contains 14 residues. CDR3 loop: CASSFPGTQETQYF. The DNA of the CDR3 is TGTGCCAGCAGCTTCCCAGGGACCCAAGAGACCCAGTACTTC.

The chain joins TRBV11-2 to TRBJ1-2, with D maybe TRBD1 (5 bases). Germline CDR1 reads SGHAT; CDR2 reads FQNNGV. V shed 3 bases and J shed 7 bases, with 12 bases lying between them. The CDR3 contains 13 residues. The CDR3 nucleotides are TGTGCCAGCAGCTTCGAGGGGCAAGGTGGCTACACCTTC. It codes for CASSFEGQGGYTF.

The gene calls are TRBV30 and TRBJ2-1; 8 bases are a match to TRBD1. V was clipped by 0 bases and J by 7 bases; unmatched bases: 8. Germline V gene lookup returns CDR1 GTSNPN and CDR2 SVGIG (reference sequence). This CDR3 is built from 15 residues. The CDR3 DNA sequence: TGTGCCTGGAGTGTAGGGCAGGGGGCTGGAAATGAGCAGTTCTTC. This translates into CAWSVGQGAGNEQFF. The entire variable domain, with the rest obtained from reference TRBV30 and TRBJ2-1, is as follows: SQTIHQWPATLVQPVGSPLSLECTVEGTSNPNLYWYRQAAGRGLQLLFYSVGIGQISSEVPQNLSASRPQDRQFILSSKKLLLSDSGFYLCAWSVGQGAGNEQFFGPGTRLTVL.